The next 30 T cell receptor beta chains were all read from a single sample in a study of a mutant IDH1 vaccine in newly diagnosed glioma. Time point defined: week 11, during vaccination. Topical imiquimod was applied with each vaccine dose, which held 300 ug of mutant IDH1 20-mer peptide. The data were produced by immunoSEQ multiplex PCR, yet TCRdb's version contains in-frame clones alone and is incomplete. The sample yields approximately 36,000 clones, about 80% seen once. No antigens are known for them. The specimen comprised peripheral blood mononuclear cells (PBMCs), sampled from a glioma patient whose treatment included an IDH1 peptide vaccine. The source of these receptors is a woman in her twenties or thirties with glioma. Some clones in this sample may be carry-over from other donors' samples.

The rearrangement joins TRBV9 to TRBJ2-7; D ambiguous. Germline V gives CDR1 SGDLS, CDR2 YYNGEE. V gave up 0 bases and J gave up 1 base, with 5 bases separating them. This CDR3 region has 13 residues. This CDR3 reads CASSVGGSYEQYF. The DNA of the CDR3 is TGTGCCAGCAGCGTAGGAGGATCCTACGAGCAGTACTTC.

This rearrangement joins TRBV25-1 to TRBJ2-1; D is unclear. Germline CDR1 MGHDK, CDR2 SYGVNS. The V end was cut by 4 bases, the J end by 4 bases, with 2 bases between. The CDR3 covers 11 residues. CDR3 nucleotides: TGTGCCAGCAGTGGATACAATGAGCAGTTCTTC. This gives the protein CASSGYNEQFF.

V usage is TRBV19 and J usage is TRBJ1-3; D is uncertain. Germline CDR1 is LNHDA and CDR2 is SQIVND (reference sequence). This CDR3 is built from 18 residues. V was clipped by 4 bases and J by 0 bases, with 19 bases between them. The CDR3: CASSTPPRGRSSGNTIYF. The CDR3 nucleotides read TGTGCCAGTAGTACCCCACCGCGGGGTAGAAGCTCTGGAAACACCATATATTTT. Complete variable domain (other parts from reference TRBV19 and TRBJ1-3): DGGITQSPKYLFRKEGQNVTLSCEQNLNHDAMYWYRQDPGQGLRLIYYSQIVNDFQKGDIAEGYSVSREKKESFPLTVTSAQKNPTAFYLCASSTPPRGRSSGNTIYFGEGSWLTVV.

The genes are TRBV7-6 and TRBJ2-7; D could derive from TRBD1 or TRBD2 (5 bases each). V lost 4 bases to trimming and J lost 5 bases, with 12 bases between them. Germline lookup yields CDR1 SGHVS and CDR2 FNYEAQ. The CDR3 consists of 13 residues. This chain's CDR3 is CASSSEGPHEQYF. The CDR3 coding sequence is TGTGCCAGCAGCTCCGAGGGACCGCACGAGCAGTACTTC.

This chain connects TRBV21-1 to TRBJ1-2. TRBV21-1 is labeled a pseudogene. This CDR3 comprises 16 residues. CDR3: CASSKGDGGTNYGYTF. The CDR3 coding sequence is TGTGCCAGCAGCAAAGGCGATGGGGGTACTAACTATGGCTACACCTTC.

The J gene is TRBJ2-2, the V gene TRBV13; no clear D gene. This CDR3 spans 14 amino acids. V lost 6 bases, J lost 0 bases, and 8 bases lay in between. CDR1 is PRHDT and CDR2 is FYEKMQ in the germline V gene (reference sequence). For the CDR3, the DNA is TGTGCCAGCAGGGAGTTCGCGAACACCGGGGAGCTGTTTTTT. Amino acids: CASREFANTGELFF.

The CDR3 DNA reads as TGTGCCAGCAGCCTCCCAAACATGAGCTCCTACAATGAGCAGTTCTTC. It codes for CASSLPNMSSYNEQFF. The chain is built from TRBV7-9 and TRBJ2-1; D not resolved. Germline values: CDR1 SEHNR, CDR2 FQNEAQ (reference sequence). V was shortened by 5 bases and J by 0 bases, with 14 bases between the two germline ends. The CDR3 loop spans 16 amino acids.

This clone was picked up one time. The chain joins TRBV4-2 to TRBJ2-1, with TRBD2 matching 7 bases. This CDR3 has 15 residues. After removal of 0 bases from V and 7 bases from J, the junction contained 6 bases not matched to a gene. Germline CDR1 is LGHNA and CDR2 is YNFKEQ. The CDR3 DNA is TGTGCCAGCAGCCAAGATGGGGAGGGAATGAATGAGCAGTTCTTC. It codes for CASSQDGEGMNEQFF.

The rearrangement links TRBV9 to TRBJ2-1, with TRBD2 as a possible D gene (6 bases). V was cut by 3 bases and J by 7 bases, with 14 bases left in between. Germline V gives CDR1 SGDLS, CDR2 YYNGEE. This CDR3 is built from 14 residues. As DNA, the CDR3 is TGTGCCAGCAGCGGGGACTTGGGAATGAATGAGCAGTTCTTC. It translates to CASSGDLGMNEQFF.

The chain combines TRBV30 with TRBJ2-1, with D unclear. The length of the CDR3 is 13 residues. CDR1 and CDR2 from the germline V gene are GTSNPN and SVGIG (reference sequence). Between the trimmed V and J ends, which lost 0 bases and 9 bases, there was a span of 12 bases. The CDR3 DNA reads as TGTGCCTGGAGTGTAGGATCGGCGTTTGAGCAGTTCTTC. Translating it yields CAWSVGSAFEQFF.

The J gene is TRBJ2-7, the V gene TRBV6-5; D ambiguous. The V gene's germline CDR1 is MNHEY and CDR2 SVGAGI. The CDR3 is 15 amino acids. The germline V and J ends were trimmed by 2 bases and 2 bases, with 13 bases remaining between them. The CDR3 sequence: CASSYGASGPYEQYF. The CDR3 DNA follows: TGTGCCAGCAGTTACGGAGCTTCTGGGCCCTACGAGCAGTACTTC.

The CDR3 reads CASQYLTEAFF. The CDR3 DNA is TGTGCCAGTCAGTACCTCACTGAAGCTTTCTTT. This chain connects TRBV2 to TRBJ1-1; no definite D call. The length of the CDR3 is 11 residues. With 9 bases removed from V and 4 bases from J, the gap between germline ends came to 9 bases. The germline V gene has CDR1 SNHLY and CDR2 FYNNEI.

This chain links TRBV27 with TRBJ1-4, with D tentatively TRBD1 (5 bases). The germline gives CDR1 MNHEY, CDR2 SMNVEV (reference sequence). Trimming left V 5 bases short and J 5 bases short, with 27 bases between. CDR3 length equals 19 residues. CDR3 in amino acids: CASSPRTSSGTRKNEKLFF. In DNA form, the CDR3 reads TGTGCCAGCAGTCCGCGGACCTCCTCAGGGACTCGTAAGAATGAAAAACTGTTTTTT.

The chain recombines TRBV7-9 with TRBJ2-1; the D call may be TRBD1 or TRBD2 (5 bases each). Germline loops: CDR1 SEHNR, CDR2 FQNEAQ (reference sequence). The CDR3 runs to 15 residues. Trimming pared 0 bases from V and 9 bases from J, leaving 15 bases between. CDR3 in amino acids: CASSLAGTDRVEQFF. The CDR3 DNA reads TGTGCCAGCAGCTTAGCCGGGACGGACCGTGTTGAGCAGTTCTTC.

The chain carries TRBV6-6 and TRBJ2-7; maybe TRBD1 (6 bases). V was cut by 5 bases and J by 5 bases, with 19 bases left in between. CDR3 length equals 15 residues. Germline values: CDR1 MNHNY, CDR2 SVGAGI (reference sequence). The CDR3 nucleotides read TGTGCCAGCAGTCCCCGACCCACAGGGACCAACGAGCAGTACTTC. This sequence encodes CASSPRPTGTNEQYF.

This clone was seen just once. This rearrangement joins TRBV7-2 to TRBJ2-3; D perhaps matches TRBD1 (6 bases). Trimming took 3 bases from V and 1 from J, leaving 14 bases between them. This CDR3 comprises 16 residues. The germline V gene encodes CDR1 SGHTA and CDR2 FQGNSA. As DNA, the CDR3 is TGTGCCAGCAGCTTGGTGGGCAGGGGTGGCACAGATACGCAGTATTTT. Its protein is CASSLVGRGGTDTQYF.

The genes are TRBV6-6 and TRBJ2-5, with unresolved D. The V end lost 0 bases, the J end lost 4 bases, and 12 bases lay between the germline ends. The CDR3 consists of 15 residues. Germline loops: CDR1 MNHNY, CDR2 SVGAGI (reference sequence). In DNA, the CDR3 is TGTGCCAGCAGTTACTCAAGGATCAGCTCAGAGACCCAGTACTTC. Translated: CASSYSRISSETQYF.

V usage is TRBV4-2 and J usage is TRBJ2-3; 14 bases agree with TRBD2. The germline V gene encodes CDR1 LGHNA and CDR2 YNFKEQ. The CDR3 spans 21 residues. The V gene end was trimmed by 2 bases and the J gene end by 0 bases; junction bases not matched to a gene: 13. This CDR3 is CASSQIEERLAGGVSTDTQYF. Written as DNA, the CDR3 is TGTGCCAGCAGCCAAATAGAGGAGCGACTAGCGGGAGGGGTGAGCACAGATACGCAGTATTTT.

This sequence joins TRBV14 and TRBJ1-1; a weak D match, TRBD1 (5 bases). CDR1 SGHDN and CDR2 FVKESK come from the germline V gene. Trimming cost V 3 bases and J 3 bases, with 11 bases left between them. This CDR3 has 14 residues. The DNA for the CDR3 is TGTGCCAGCAGCCACTTCGGGGGGGACACTGAAGCTTTCTTT. As protein: CASSHFGGDTEAFF.

This chain joins TRBV7-9 and TRBJ1-4, with D possibly matching TRBD1 (5 bases). Trimming removed 0 bases at V and 8 bases at J, with 13 bases between. This CDR3 has 15 amino acids. Germline V gene data show CDR1 as SEHNR and CDR2 as FQNEAQ (reference sequence). In DNA form, the CDR3 reads TGTGCCAGCAGCTTAGCGAGGGGAGGTGGAGAAAAACTGTTTTTT. It yields the protein CASSLARGGGEKLFF.

This clone was seen a handful of times. The gene calls are TRBV5-8 and TRBJ1-5; 10 bases line up with TRBD1. The CDR3 consists of 15 residues. Trimming took 5 bases from V and 6 from J; bases not matched to a gene: 8. Germline V gene sequence: CDR1 SGHTS, CDR2 YDEGEE. CDR3 nucleotide sequence: TGTGCCAGCAGGGGGGGACAGGGGAGCGGTCAGCCCCAGCATTTT. Translating it yields CASRGGQGSGQPQHF.

The J gene is TRBJ1-5, the V gene TRBV10-2; 7 bases agree with TRBD1. V lost 4 bases and J lost 7; bases outside the gene matches: 4. CDR1 and CDR2 from the germline V gene are WSHSY and SAAADI. The CDR3 has 13 amino acids. CDR3 DNA: TGCGCCAGCAGTGTACAGGGGCGCCAGCCCCAGCATTTT. It is translated as CASSVQGRQPQHF.

V usage is TRBV28 and J usage is TRBJ1-4; D is undetermined. Germline assignment: CDR1 MDHEN and CDR2 SYDVKM. Trimming left V 7 bases short and J 4 bases short, with 13 bases between. The CDR3 has 14 residues. As DNA, the CDR3 is TGTGCCAGCACCCCGGGCGGTCGTAATGAAAAACTGTTTTTT. Encoded protein: CASTPGGRNEKLFF.

The chain recombines TRBV2 with TRBJ1-2, with a tentative D call TRBD1 (5 bases). The CDR3 spans 15 residues. Trimming removed 6 bases from V and 6 bases from J, with 20 bases in between. Germline V gene sequence: CDR1 SNHLY, CDR2 FYNNEI. CDR3 in amino acids: CASSATRTILDGYTF. The CDR3 DNA reads as TGTGCCAGCAGCGCCACCCGGACAATTCTCGATGGCTACACCTTC.

The V and J genes are TRBV5-4 and TRBJ2-7; no clear D. Germline V lookup: CDR1 SGHNT, CDR2 YYREEE (reference sequence). Trimming took 0 bases from V and 2 from J, leaving 3 bases between them. The CDR3 is made up of 12 amino acids. The CDR3 region has the DNA TGTGCCAGCAGCTTGGTCCCCTACGAGCAGTACTTC. It specifies CASSLVPYEQYF.

The rearrangement uses TRBV10-2 and TRBJ2-5; 11 bases agree with TRBD2. The CDR3 length is 17 residues. Unmatched junction bases numbered 16, after V lost 8 bases and J lost 5 bases. In germline, CDR1 is WSHSY, CDR2 SAAADI. CDR3 nucleotides: TGCGCCAGCCGGGCGGCTGTTAGCGGGAGGGCCGGGGAGACCCAGTACTTC. It specifies CASRAAVSGRAGETQYF.

This clone was detected only once. The chain combines TRBV19 with TRBJ2-1, with TRBD2 matching over 9 bases. Germline V gene data show CDR1 as LNHDA and CDR2 as SQIVND (reference sequence). This CDR3 is built from 15 residues. Trimming cost V 6 bases and J 8 bases; bases outside gene matches: 11. Here the CDR3 reads CASRIFAGGPHEQFF. Written as DNA, the CDR3 is TGTGCCAGTAGAATATTTGCGGGAGGGCCGCATGAGCAGTTCTTC. The whole variable domain, filled in from reference TRBV19 and TRBJ2-1, reads DGGITQSPKYLFRKEGQNVTLSCEQNLNHDAMYWYRQDPGQGLRLIYYSQIVNDFQKGDIAEGYSVSREKKESFPLTVTSAQKNPTAFYLCASRIFAGGPHEQFFGPGTRLTVL.

V gene TRBV14 combines with J gene TRBJ2-1, with 12 positions matching TRBD2. CDR1 is SGHDN and CDR2 is FVKESK in the germline V gene. Trimming removed 6 bases from V and 1 base from J; junction bases left unmatched: 4. CDR3 length: 16 amino acids. Here the CDR3 DNA reads TGTGCCAGCAGTCGACTAGCGGGAGCGTCCTACAATGAGCAGTTCTTC. This sequence encodes CASSRLAGASYNEQFF.

This rearrangement joins TRBV15 to TRBJ1-2; no clear D gene. CDR3 length equals 13 residues. Germline V CDR1 and CDR2: LNHNV, YYDKDF (reference sequence). The germline V and J ends were trimmed by 6 bases and 3 bases, with 11 bases remaining between them. DNA of the CDR3: TGTGCCACCAGACCGGGGAACGACTATGGCTACACCTTC. Translating it yields CATRPGNDYGYTF.

The rearrangement uses TRBV2 and TRBJ2-7; a possible D gene is TRBD2 (6 bases). The germline V gene has CDR1 SNHLY and CDR2 FYNNEI. This CDR3 is 12 amino acids long. V was clipped by 6 bases and J by 4 bases, with 10 bases between them. CDR3 DNA sequence: TGTGCCAGCAGCCCGGAGGGTTACGAGCAGTACTTC. Protein sequence: CASSPEGYEQYF.